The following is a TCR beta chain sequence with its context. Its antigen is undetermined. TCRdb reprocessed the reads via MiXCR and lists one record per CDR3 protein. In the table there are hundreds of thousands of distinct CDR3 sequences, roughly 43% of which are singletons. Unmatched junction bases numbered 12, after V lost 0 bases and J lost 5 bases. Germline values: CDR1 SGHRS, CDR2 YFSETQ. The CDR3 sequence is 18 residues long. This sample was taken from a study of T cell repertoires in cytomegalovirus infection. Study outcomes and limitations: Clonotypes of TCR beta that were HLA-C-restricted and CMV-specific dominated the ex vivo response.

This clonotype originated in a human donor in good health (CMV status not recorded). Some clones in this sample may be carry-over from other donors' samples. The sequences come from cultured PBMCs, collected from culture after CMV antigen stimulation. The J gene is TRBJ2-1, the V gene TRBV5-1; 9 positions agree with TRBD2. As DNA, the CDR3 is TGCGCCAGCAGCTTGGGACGAATAGCGGGAGCTATCCACAATGAGCAGTTCTTC. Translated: CASSLGRIAGAIHNEQFF. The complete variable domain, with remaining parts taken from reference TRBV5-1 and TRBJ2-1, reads KAGVTQTPRYLIKTRGQQVTLSCSPISGHRSVSWYQQTPGQGLQFLFEYFSETQRNKGNFPGRFSGRQFSNSRSEMNVSTLELGDSALYLCASSLGRIAGAIHNEQFFGPGTRLTVL.